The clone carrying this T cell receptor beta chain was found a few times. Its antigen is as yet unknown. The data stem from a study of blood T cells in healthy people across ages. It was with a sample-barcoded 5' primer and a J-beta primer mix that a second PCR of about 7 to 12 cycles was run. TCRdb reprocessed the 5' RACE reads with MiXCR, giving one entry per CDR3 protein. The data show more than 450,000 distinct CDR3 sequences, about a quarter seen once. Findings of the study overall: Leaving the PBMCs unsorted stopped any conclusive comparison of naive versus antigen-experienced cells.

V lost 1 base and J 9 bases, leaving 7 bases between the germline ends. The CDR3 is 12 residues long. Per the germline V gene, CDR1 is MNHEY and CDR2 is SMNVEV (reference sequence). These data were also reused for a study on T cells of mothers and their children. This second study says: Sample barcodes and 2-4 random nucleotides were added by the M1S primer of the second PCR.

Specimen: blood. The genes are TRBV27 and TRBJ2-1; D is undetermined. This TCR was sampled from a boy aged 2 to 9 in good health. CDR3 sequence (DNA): TGTGCCAGCAGTTTATGGAGAGGTGAGCAGTTCTTC. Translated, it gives CASSLWRGEQFF.